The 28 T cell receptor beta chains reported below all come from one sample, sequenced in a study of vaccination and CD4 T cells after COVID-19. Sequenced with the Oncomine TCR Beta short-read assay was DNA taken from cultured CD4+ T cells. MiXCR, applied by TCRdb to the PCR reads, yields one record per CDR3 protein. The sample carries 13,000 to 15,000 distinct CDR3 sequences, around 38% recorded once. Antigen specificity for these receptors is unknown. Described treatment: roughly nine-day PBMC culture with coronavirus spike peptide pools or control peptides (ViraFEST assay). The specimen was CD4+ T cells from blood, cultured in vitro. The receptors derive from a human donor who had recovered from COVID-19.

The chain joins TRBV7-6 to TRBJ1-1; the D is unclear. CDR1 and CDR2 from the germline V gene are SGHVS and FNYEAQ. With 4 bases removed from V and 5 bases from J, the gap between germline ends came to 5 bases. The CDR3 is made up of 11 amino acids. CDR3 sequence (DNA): TGTGCCAGCAGCTCGAAAACTGAAGCTTTCTTT. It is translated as CASSSKTEAFF.

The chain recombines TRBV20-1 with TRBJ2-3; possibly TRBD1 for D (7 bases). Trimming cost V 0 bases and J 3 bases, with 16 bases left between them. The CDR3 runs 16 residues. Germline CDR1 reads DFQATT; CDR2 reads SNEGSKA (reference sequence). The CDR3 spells CSARDLGGAGTDTQYF. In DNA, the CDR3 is TGCAGTGCTAGAGACCTAGGGGGCGCGGGGACAGATACGCAGTATTTT.

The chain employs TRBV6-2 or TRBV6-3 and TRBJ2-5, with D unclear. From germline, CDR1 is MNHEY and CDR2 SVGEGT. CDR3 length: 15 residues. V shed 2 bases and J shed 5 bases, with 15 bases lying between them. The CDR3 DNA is TGTGCCAGCAGTTACGGTGTGGCTAGATTGGAGACCCAGTACTTC. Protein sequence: CASSYGVARLETQYF.

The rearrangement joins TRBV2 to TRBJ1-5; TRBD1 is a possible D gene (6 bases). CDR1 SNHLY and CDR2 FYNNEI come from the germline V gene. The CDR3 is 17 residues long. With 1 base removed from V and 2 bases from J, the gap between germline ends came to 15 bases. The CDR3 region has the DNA TGTGCCAGCAGTGAAGACAGGGCCCTCCTCGGCAATCAGCCCCAGCATTTT. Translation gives CASSEDRALLGNQPQHF.

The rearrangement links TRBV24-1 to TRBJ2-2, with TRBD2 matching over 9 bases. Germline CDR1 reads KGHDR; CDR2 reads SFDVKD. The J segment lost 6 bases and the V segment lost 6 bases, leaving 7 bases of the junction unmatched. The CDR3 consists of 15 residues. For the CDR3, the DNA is TGTGCCACCAGTCGCGCGGGAGGGCCCGCCGGGGAGCTGTTTTTT. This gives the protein CATSRAGGPAGELFF.

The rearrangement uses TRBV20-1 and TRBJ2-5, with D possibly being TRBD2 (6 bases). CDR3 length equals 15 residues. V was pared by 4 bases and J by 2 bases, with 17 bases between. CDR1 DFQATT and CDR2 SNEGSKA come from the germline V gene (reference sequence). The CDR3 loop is CSAKRGAGPQETQYF. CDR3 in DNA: TGCAGTGCTAAAAGAGGGGCGGGACCACAAGAGACCCAGTACTTC.

The chain's CDR3 is CASSWTNSNQPQHF. The CDR3 DNA sequence: TGTGCCAGCAGTTGGACAAATAGCAATCAGCCCCAGCATTTT. This chain connects TRBV12-3 or TRBV12-4 to TRBJ1-5; TRBD1 is a possible D gene (5 bases). Trimming shortened V by 4 bases and J by 0 bases, and 7 bases separated the two germline ends. This CDR3 spans 14 amino acids.

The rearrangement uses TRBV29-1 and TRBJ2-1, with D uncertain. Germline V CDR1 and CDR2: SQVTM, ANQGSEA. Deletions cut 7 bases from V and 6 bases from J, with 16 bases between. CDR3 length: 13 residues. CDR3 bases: TGCAGCGCTGTACCCTCCCCCGGCAATGAGCAGTTCTTC. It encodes CSAVPSPGNEQFF.

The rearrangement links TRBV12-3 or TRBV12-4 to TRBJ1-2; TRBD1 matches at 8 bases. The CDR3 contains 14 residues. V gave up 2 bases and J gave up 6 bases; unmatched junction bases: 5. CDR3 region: CASSLRPQGDGYTF. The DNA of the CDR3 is TGTGCCAGCAGTTTAAGACCACAGGGGGATGGCTACACCTTC.

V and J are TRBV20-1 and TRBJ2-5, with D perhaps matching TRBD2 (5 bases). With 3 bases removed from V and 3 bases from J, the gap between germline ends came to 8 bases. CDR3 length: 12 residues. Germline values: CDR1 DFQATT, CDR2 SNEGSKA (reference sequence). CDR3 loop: CSASGKKETQYF. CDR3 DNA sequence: TGCAGTGCTAGCGGGAAAAAAGAGACCCAGTACTTC.

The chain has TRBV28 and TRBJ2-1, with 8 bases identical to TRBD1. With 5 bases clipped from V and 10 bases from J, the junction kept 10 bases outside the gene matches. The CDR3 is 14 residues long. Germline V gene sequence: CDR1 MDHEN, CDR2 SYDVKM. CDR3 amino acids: CASSRGQGIKEQFF. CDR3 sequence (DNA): TGTGCCAGCAGTCGCGGACAGGGCATCAAGGAGCAGTTCTTC.

As DNA, the CDR3 is TGTGCCAGCAGCTTGGAGGGGGGGGTCCCTGAAGCTTTCTTT. Translating it yields CASSLEGGVPEAFF. The V and J genes are TRBV7-2 and TRBJ1-1, with D possibly TRBD1 on 6 matching bases. Trimming took 3 bases from V and 6 from J, leaving 14 bases between them. There are 14 residues in the CDR3. Germline CDR1 is SGHTA and CDR2 is FQGNSA.

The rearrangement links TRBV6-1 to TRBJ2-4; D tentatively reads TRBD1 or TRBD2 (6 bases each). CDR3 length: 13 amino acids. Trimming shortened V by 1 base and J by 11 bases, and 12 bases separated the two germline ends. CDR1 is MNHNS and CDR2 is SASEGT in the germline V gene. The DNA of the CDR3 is TGTGCCAGCAGTGAAGAAGGGGGGAGCGTTCAGTACTTC. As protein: CASSEEGGSVQYF.

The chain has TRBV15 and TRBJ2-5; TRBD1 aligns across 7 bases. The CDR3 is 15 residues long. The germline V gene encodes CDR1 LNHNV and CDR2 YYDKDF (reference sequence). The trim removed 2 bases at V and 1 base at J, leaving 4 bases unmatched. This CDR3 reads CATSRKTGAQETQYF. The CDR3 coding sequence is TGTGCCACCAGCAGAAAAACAGGGGCCCAAGAGACCCAGTACTTC. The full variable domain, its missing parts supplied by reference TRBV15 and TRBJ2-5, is DAMVIQNPRYQVTQFGKPVTLSCSQTLNHNVMYWYQQKSSQAPKLLFHYYDKDFNNEADTPDNFQSRRPNTSFCFLDIRSPGLGDTAMYLCATSRKTGAQETQYFGPGTRLLVL.

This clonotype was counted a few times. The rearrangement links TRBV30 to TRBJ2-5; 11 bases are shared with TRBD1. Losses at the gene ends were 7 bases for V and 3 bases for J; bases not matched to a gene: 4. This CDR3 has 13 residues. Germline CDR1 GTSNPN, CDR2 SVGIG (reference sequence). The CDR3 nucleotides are TGTGCCTTTAGGGACAGGGGGAAAGAGACCCAGTACTTC. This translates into CAFRDRGKETQYF.

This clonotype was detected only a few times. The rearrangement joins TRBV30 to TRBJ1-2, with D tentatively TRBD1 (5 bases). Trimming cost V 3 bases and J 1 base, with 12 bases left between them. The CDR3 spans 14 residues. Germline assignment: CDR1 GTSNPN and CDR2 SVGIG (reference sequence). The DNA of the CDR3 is TGTGCCTGGAGGTGGGGGTCGGGTAACTATGGCTACACCTTC. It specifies CAWRWGSGNYGYTF.

CDR3 amino acids: CASSVFYEQYF. The CDR3 DNA follows: TGTGCCAGCAGTGTATTCTACGAGCAGTACTTC. The rearrangement links TRBV2 to TRBJ2-7; D is unclear. The germline CDR1 and CDR2 sequences are SNHLY and FYNNEI. V was cut by 4 bases and J by 3 bases, with 4 bases left in between. This CDR3 spans 11 amino acids.

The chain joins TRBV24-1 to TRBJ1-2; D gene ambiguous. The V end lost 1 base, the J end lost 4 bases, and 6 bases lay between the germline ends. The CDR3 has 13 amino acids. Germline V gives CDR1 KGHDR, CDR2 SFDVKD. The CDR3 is CATSDFRGYGYTF. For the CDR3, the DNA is TGTGCCACCAGTGATTTTCGCGGCTATGGCTACACCTTC.

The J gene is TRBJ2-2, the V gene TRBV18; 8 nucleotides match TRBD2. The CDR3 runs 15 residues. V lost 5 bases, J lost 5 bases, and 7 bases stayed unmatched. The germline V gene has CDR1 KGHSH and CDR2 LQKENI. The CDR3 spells CASSSTSVGTGELFF. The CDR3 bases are TGTGCCAGCTCATCGACTAGCGTTGGAACCGGGGAGCTGTTTTTT.

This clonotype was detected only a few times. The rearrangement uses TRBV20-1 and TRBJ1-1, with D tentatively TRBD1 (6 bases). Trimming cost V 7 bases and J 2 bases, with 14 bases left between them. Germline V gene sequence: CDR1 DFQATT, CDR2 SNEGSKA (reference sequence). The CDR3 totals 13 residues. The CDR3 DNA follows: TGCAGTGTCCTGACAGGACTAAACACTGAAGCTTTCTTT. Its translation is CSVLTGLNTEAFF.

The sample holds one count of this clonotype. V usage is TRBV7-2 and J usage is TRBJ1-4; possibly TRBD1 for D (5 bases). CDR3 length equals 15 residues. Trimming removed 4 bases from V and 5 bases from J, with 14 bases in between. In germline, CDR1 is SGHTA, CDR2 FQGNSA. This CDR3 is CASSSGQSTNEKLFF. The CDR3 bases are TGTGCCAGCAGCTCAGGACAAAGCACGAATGAAAAACTGTTTTTT.

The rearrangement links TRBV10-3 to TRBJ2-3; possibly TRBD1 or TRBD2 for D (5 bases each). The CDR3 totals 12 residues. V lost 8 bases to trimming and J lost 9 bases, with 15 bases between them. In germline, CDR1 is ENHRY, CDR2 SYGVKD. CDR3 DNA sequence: TGTGCCATCGGAGCGGCCCCAGGGACGCAGTATTTT. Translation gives CAIGAAPGTQYF.

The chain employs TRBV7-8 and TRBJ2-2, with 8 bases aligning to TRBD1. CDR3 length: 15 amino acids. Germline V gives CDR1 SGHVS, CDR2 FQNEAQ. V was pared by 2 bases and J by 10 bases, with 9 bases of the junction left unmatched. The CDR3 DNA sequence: TGTGCCAGCAGCTTATCGCGACAGGGGTCTTCGGAGCTGTTTTTT. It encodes CASSLSRQGSSELFF.

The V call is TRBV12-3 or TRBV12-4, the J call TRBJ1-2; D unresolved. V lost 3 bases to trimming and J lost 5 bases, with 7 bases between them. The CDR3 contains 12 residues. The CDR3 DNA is TGTGCCAGCAGTTTCAGTTCATATGGCTACACCTTC. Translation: CASSFSSYGYTF.

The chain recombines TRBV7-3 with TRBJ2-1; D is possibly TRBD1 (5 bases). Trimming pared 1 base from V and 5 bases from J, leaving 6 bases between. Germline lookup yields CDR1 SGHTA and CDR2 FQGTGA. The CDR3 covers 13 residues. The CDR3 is CASSLSRDNEQFF. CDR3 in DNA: TGTGCCAGCAGCTTAAGCAGGGACAATGAGCAGTTCTTC.

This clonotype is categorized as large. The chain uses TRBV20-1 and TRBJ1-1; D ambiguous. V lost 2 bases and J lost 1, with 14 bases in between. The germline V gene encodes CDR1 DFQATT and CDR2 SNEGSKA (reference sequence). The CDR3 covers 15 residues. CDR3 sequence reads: CSARPPGRTNTEAFF. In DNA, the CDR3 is TGCAGTGCTAGACCGCCCGGACGTACGAACACTGAAGCTTTCTTT.

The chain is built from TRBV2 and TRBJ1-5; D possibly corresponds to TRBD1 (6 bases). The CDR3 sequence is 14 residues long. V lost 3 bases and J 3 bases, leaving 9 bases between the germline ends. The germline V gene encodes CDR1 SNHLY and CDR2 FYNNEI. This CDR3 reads CASSEYRVNQPQHF. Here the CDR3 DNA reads TGTGCCAGCAGTGAGTACAGGGTCAATCAGCCCCAGCATTTT. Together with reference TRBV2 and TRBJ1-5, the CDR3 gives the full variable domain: EPEVTQTPSHQVTQMGQEVILRCVPISNHLYFYWYRQILGQKVEFLVSFYNNEISEKSEIFDDQFSVERPDGSNFTLKIRSTKLEDSAMYFCASSEYRVNQPQHFGDGTRLSIL.

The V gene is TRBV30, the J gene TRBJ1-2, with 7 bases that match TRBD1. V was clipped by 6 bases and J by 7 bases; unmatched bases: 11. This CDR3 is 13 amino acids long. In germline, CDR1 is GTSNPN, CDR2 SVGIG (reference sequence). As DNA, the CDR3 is TGTGCCTGCTACCTCAGGGGGTCTGCTGGCTACACCTTC. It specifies CACYLRGSAGYTF.